This TCR beta chain was captured by sequencing in a study of T cell responses to AZD1222 COVID-19 vaccine. Notes on this clone: The antigen remains unidentified.

Overall study results and limits: The donors showed a predominance of white British ancestry and of females, with possible underestimation of clonal diversity.

V was pared by 0 bases and J by 2 bases, with 13 bases between. There are 16 residues in the CDR3. Germline CDR1 KGHSH, CDR2 LQKENI. Profiled with immunoSEQ multiplex PCR; TCRdb holds only in-frame clones, not every one. This table holds fewer than 120,000 clones, nearly 90% found once. This clonotype originated in an adult in good health. This sequence joins TRBV18 and TRBJ1-1, with D tentatively TRBD1 (6 bases). The starting material was peripheral blood, obtained on day 0 of AZD1222 vaccination. CDR3: CASSPPGTTDNTEAFF. The DNA of the CDR3 is TGTGCCAGCTCACCACCGGGGACAACCGATAACACTGAAGCTTTCTTT. Drawing the rest from reference TRBV18 and TRBJ1-1, the complete variable domain is NAGVMQNPRHLVRRRGQEARLRCSPMKGHSHVYWYRQLPEEGLKFMVYLQKENIIDESGMPKERFSAEFPKEGPSILRIQQVVRGDSAAYFCASSPPGTTDNTEAFFGQGTRLTVV.